Listed below are T cell receptor beta chains from one sample, sequenced in a study of memory CD4+ T cells and cytomegalovirus serostatus. Assay used: immunoSEQ multiplex PCR; TCRdb lists only in-frame clones, some missing. Counted here are about 61,000 clones, 80% occurring once; the ten biggest clones make up 0.53%. The sequencing input was memory CD4+ T cells from blood. The receptors come from an adult in good health and CMV-seronegative. Some clones in this sample may be carry-over from other donors' samples. Both conserved end residues are part of each CDR3. Fields, in order: V gene, D gene, CDR3 length, J gene, clone size, CDR3 protein, CDR3 DNA. D genes are given only for firm matches. Not all rows give a size; the values are once, few, many and, for expanded clones, a class.

V gene: TRBV7-2
D gene: TRBD2
CDR3 length: 16
J gene: TRBJ2-2
clone size: NA
CDR3 protein: CASSFFLAGEKRELFF
CDR3 DNA: TGTGCCAGCAGCTTCTTTCTAGCGGGAGAGAAAAGGGAGCTGTTTTTT

V gene: TRBV15
D gene: NA
CDR3 length: 15
J gene: TRBJ1-1
clone size: NA
CDR3 protein: CATSREGSLNTEAFF
CDR3 DNA: TGTGCCACCAGCAGAGAGGGGAGTCTGAACACTGAAGCTTTCTTT

V gene: TRBV29-1
D gene: TRBD1
CDR3 length: 14
J gene: TRBJ1-1
clone size: NA
CDR3 protein: CSVVDRRGNTEAFF
CDR3 DNA: TGCAGCGTTGTGGACAGGAGGGGGAACACTGAAGCTTTCTTT

V gene: TRBV7-2
D gene: NA
CDR3 length: 13
J gene: TRBJ2-3
clone size: NA
CDR3 protein: CASSRQGSGTQYF
CDR3 DNA: TGTGCCAGCAGCCGCCAGGGTTCGGGGACGCAGTATTTT

V gene: TRBV6-5
D gene: NA
CDR3 length: 14
J gene: TRBJ1-1
clone size: NA
CDR3 protein: CASSYSGGNTEAFF
CDR3 DNA: TGTGCCAGCAGTTACTCAGGAGGAAACACTGAAGCTTTCTTT

V gene: TRBV6-1
D gene: TRBD1
CDR3 length: 13
J gene: TRBJ2-5
clone size: few
CDR3 protein: CASSGYRGQTQYF
CDR3 DNA: TGTGCCAGCAGTGGATACAGGGGACAGACCCAGTACTTC

V gene: TRBV18
D gene: NA
CDR3 length: 12
J gene: TRBJ1-5
clone size: few
CDR3 protein: CASSLADQPQHF
CDR3 DNA: TGTGCCAGCTCACTTGCCGATCAGCCCCAGCATTTT

V gene: TRBV5-1
D gene: TRBD1
CDR3 length: 14
J gene: TRBJ1-5
clone size: few
CDR3 protein: CASRLGTGETPQHF
CDR3 DNA: TGCGCCAGCAGACTGGGGACAGGGGAAACGCCCCAGCATTTT

V gene: TRBV29-1
D gene: TRBD1
CDR3 length: 13
J gene: TRBJ2-7
clone size: NA
CDR3 protein: CSVELRDSLSEYF
CDR3 DNA: TGCAGCGTTGAATTGAGGGACAGCCTCAGCGAGTACTTC

V gene: TRBV4-3
D gene: TRBD1
CDR3 length: 13
J gene: TRBJ2-1
clone size: NA
CDR3 protein: CASSPSGRDRQFF
CDR3 DNA: TGCGCCAGCAGCCCCTCAGGACGGGACAGGCAGTTCTTC

V gene: TRBV15
D gene: TRBD1
CDR3 length: 14
J gene: TRBJ1-5
clone size: NA
CDR3 protein: CATSRGQGRQPQHF
CDR3 DNA: TGTGCCACCAGCAGAGGACAGGGTCGTCAGCCCCAGCATTTT

V gene: TRBV6-5
D gene: NA
CDR3 length: 13
J gene: TRBJ2-1
clone size: NA
CDR3 protein: CASRTGAYNEQFF
CDR3 DNA: TGTGCCAGCAGGACGGGAGCCTACAATGAGCAGTTCTTC

V gene: TRBV5-1
D gene: NA
CDR3 length: 15
J gene: TRBJ2-1
clone size: NA
CDR3 protein: CASSLAGESYNEQFF
CDR3 DNA: TGCGCCAGCAGCTTGGCCGGCGAGAGTTACAATGAGCAGTTCTTC

V gene: TRBV28
D gene: TRBD2
CDR3 length: 14
J gene: TRBJ2-5
clone size: NA
CDR3 protein: CASSSGTSAETQYF
CDR3 DNA: TGTGCCAGCAGTTCCGGGACTAGCGCCGAGACCCAGTACTTC

V gene: TRBV4-2
D gene: TRBD2
CDR3 length: 15
J gene: TRBJ2-3
clone size: NA
CDR3 protein: CASSQVRRETDTQYF
CDR3 DNA: TGTGCCAGCAGCCAAGTGAGGCGGGAGACAGATACGCAGTATTTT

V gene: TRBV5-1
D gene: TRBD2
CDR3 length: 16
J gene: TRBJ2-3
clone size: NA
CDR3 protein: CASSLGLAGSRDTQYF
CDR3 DNA: TGCGCCAGCAGCCTTGGACTAGCGGGGAGTAGGGATACGCAGTATTTT

V gene: TRBV9
D gene: NA
CDR3 length: 14
J gene: TRBJ2-2
clone size: NA
CDR3 protein: CASSVAPHGGELFF
CDR3 DNA: TGTGCCAGCAGCGTGGCTCCCCACGGCGGGGAGCTGTTTTTT

V gene: TRBV6-1
D gene: NA
CDR3 length: 15
J gene: TRBJ1-1
clone size: NA
CDR3 protein: CASSEAAGGWTEAFF
CDR3 DNA: TGTGCCAGCAGTGAAGCGGCCGGAGGATGGACTGAAGCTTTCTTT

V gene: TRBV18
D gene: NA
CDR3 length: 15
J gene: TRBJ1-1
clone size: NA
CDR3 protein: CASSPPEAPNTEAFF
CDR3 DNA: TGTGCCAGCTCACCACCAGAAGCCCCGAACACTGAAGCTTTCTTT

V gene: TRBV10-2
D gene: NA
CDR3 length: 12
J gene: TRBJ2-7
clone size: NA
CDR3 protein: CASRAGAYEQYF
CDR3 DNA: TGCGCCAGCAGAGCAGGGGCCTACGAGCAGTACTTC

V gene: TRBV27
D gene: NA
CDR3 length: 13
J gene: TRBJ1-1
clone size: NA
CDR3 protein: CASSRWGNTEAFF
CDR3 DNA: TGTGCCAGCAGCAGATGGGGTAACACTGAAGCTTTCTTT

V gene: TRBV5-1
D gene: NA
CDR3 length: 16
J gene: TRBJ2-1
clone size: NA
CDR3 protein: CASSLVPGSSYNEQFF
CDR3 DNA: TGCGCCAGCAGCTTGGTCCCAGGGAGCTCCTACAATGAGCAGTTCTTC

V gene: TRBV29-1
D gene: NA
CDR3 length: 11
J gene: TRBJ1-1
clone size: NA
CDR3 protein: CSVGGGAEAFF
CDR3 DNA: TGCAGCGTTGGGGGGGGCGCTGAAGCTTTCTTT

V gene: TRBV5-1
D gene: NA
CDR3 length: 16
J gene: TRBJ2-2
clone size: NA
CDR3 protein: CASSPYGAANTGELFF
CDR3 DNA: TGCGCCAGCAGCCCCTACGGGGCTGCGAACACCGGGGAGCTGTTTTTT

V gene: TRBV10-3
D gene: NA
CDR3 length: 13
J gene: TRBJ1-5
clone size: NA
CDR3 protein: CATHRDLSQPQHF
CDR3 DNA: TGTGCCACCCACAGGGATCTAAGTCAGCCCCAGCATTTT

V gene: TRBV6-5
D gene: NA
CDR3 length: 14
J gene: TRBJ1-1
clone size: NA
CDR3 protein: CASSYGRMNTEAFF
CDR3 DNA: TGTGCCAGCAGTTACGGCCGGATGAACACTGAAGCTTTCTTT

V gene: TRBV5-1
D gene: NA
CDR3 length: 15
J gene: TRBJ1-2
clone size: NA
CDR3 protein: CASSPGPGENYGYTF
CDR3 DNA: TGCGCCAGCAGCCCGGGACCGGGAGAAAACTATGGCTACACCTTC

V gene: TRBV2
D gene: TRBD1
CDR3 length: 14
J gene: TRBJ1-1
clone size: few
CDR3 protein: CASTVEGASTEAFF
CDR3 DNA: TGTGCCAGCACAGTCGAGGGGGCGAGCACTGAAGCTTTCTTT

V gene: TRBV5-6
D gene: NA
CDR3 length: 14
J gene: TRBJ2-7
clone size: NA
CDR3 protein: CASSRKDRYYEQYF
CDR3 DNA: TGTGCCAGCAGCAGAAAGGACAGATACTACGAGCAGTACTTC

V gene: TRBV6-4
D gene: TRBD2
CDR3 length: 15
J gene: TRBJ2-1
clone size: NA
CDR3 protein: CASSETSGGADEQFF
CDR3 DNA: TGTGCCAGCAGTGAAACCAGCGGGGGGGCCGATGAGCAGTTCTTC

V gene: TRBV5-4
D gene: NA
CDR3 length: 14
J gene: TRBJ1-3
clone size: NA
CDR3 protein: CASSSRDIGNTIYF
CDR3 DNA: TGTGCCAGCAGCTCCCGGGACATTGGAAACACCATATATTTT

V gene: TRBV4-3
D gene: NA
CDR3 length: 14
J gene: TRBJ2-3
clone size: few
CDR3 protein: CASSQDALTDTQYF
CDR3 DNA: TGCGCCAGCAGCCAAGACGCACTGACAGATACGCAGTATTTT

V gene: TRBV5-4
D gene: TRBD1
CDR3 length: 14
J gene: TRBJ1-1
clone size: few
CDR3 protein: CASSSRQGNTEAFF
CDR3 DNA: TGTGCCAGCAGCTCGAGACAGGGGAACACTGAAGCTTTCTTT

V gene: TRBV7-9
D gene: NA
CDR3 length: 17
J gene: TRBJ1-6
clone size: NA
CDR3 protein: CASSLDHGVTGSSPLHF
CDR3 DNA: TGTGCCAGCAGCTTAGATCACGGGGTGACAGGCTCTTCACCCCTCCACTTT

V gene: TRBV6-5
D gene: TRBD2
CDR3 length: 15
J gene: TRBJ2-7
clone size: NA
CDR3 protein: CASSYRGGGSYEQYF
CDR3 DNA: TGTGCCAGCAGTTACCGCGGGGGGGGTTCCTACGAGCAGTACTTC

V gene: TRBV6-4
D gene: NA
CDR3 length: 12
J gene: TRBJ1-2
clone size: NA
CDR3 protein: CASRADYYGYTF
CDR3 DNA: TGTGCCAGCAGGGCTGACTATTATGGCTACACCTTC

V gene: TRBV4-3
D gene: NA
CDR3 length: 15
J gene: TRBJ1-3
clone size: NA
CDR3 protein: CASSQGLPEGNTIYF
CDR3 DNA: TGCGCCAGCAGCCAAGGGTTACCGGAGGGAAACACCATATATTTT

V gene: TRBV19
D gene: TRBD2
CDR3 length: 17
J gene: TRBJ2-3
clone size: NA
CDR3 protein: CASSSMTSGGARDTQYF
CDR3 DNA: TGTGCCAGTAGTTCGATGACTAGCGGGGGGGCCAGAGATACGCAGTATTTT

V gene: TRBV5-4
D gene: NA
CDR3 length: 13
J gene: TRBJ2-5
clone size: NA
CDR3 protein: CASSLYNRETQYF
CDR3 DNA: TGTGCCAGCAGCTTGTATAATAGAGAGACCCAGTACTTC

V gene: TRBV6-5
D gene: NA
CDR3 length: 13
J gene: TRBJ1-2
clone size: NA
CDR3 protein: CASLDRFNYGYTF
CDR3 DNA: TGTGCCAGCCTAGACAGATTCAACTATGGCTACACCTTC

V gene: TRBV5-1
D gene: NA
CDR3 length: 15
J gene: TRBJ1-4
clone size: NA
CDR3 protein: CASSLGGDNQEKLFF
CDR3 DNA: TGCGCCAGCAGCTTGGGGGGGGACAACCAGGAAAAACTGTTTTTT

V gene: TRBV6-4
D gene: NA
CDR3 length: 12
J gene: TRBJ1-2
clone size: NA
CDR3 protein: CASSDQRWGYTF
CDR3 DNA: TGTGCCAGCAGTGACCAAAGGTGGGGCTACACCTTC

V gene: TRBV28
D gene: TRBD1
CDR3 length: 15
J gene: TRBJ2-7
clone size: NA
CDR3 protein: CASSSRQGISYEQYF
CDR3 DNA: TGTGCCAGCAGTTCCCGACAGGGCATATCCTACGAGCAGTACTTC

V gene: TRBV28
D gene: TRBD1
CDR3 length: 15
J gene: TRBJ1-1
clone size: NA
CDR3 protein: CASSLKWTGRAEAFF
CDR3 DNA: TGTGCCAGCAGCCTTAAATGGACAGGGAGAGCTGAAGCTTTCTTT

V gene: TRBV5-1
D gene: TRBD1
CDR3 length: 15
J gene: TRBJ1-2
clone size: NA
CDR3 protein: CASSLGVQGALGYTF
CDR3 DNA: TGCGCCAGCAGCTTGGGCGTACAGGGGGCTCTTGGCTACACCTTC

V gene: TRBV10-1
D gene: NA
CDR3 length: 17
J gene: TRBJ2-1
clone size: NA
CDR3 protein: CASIREGSFLGNNEQFF
CDR3 DNA: TGCGCCAGCATCCGAGAAGGCTCCTTTTTGGGTAACAATGAGCAGTTCTTC

V gene: TRBV21-1
D gene: NA
CDR3 length: 17
J gene: TRBJ2-4
clone size: NA
CDR3 protein: CASSQSESGGALNIQYF
CDR3 DNA: TGTGCCAGCAGTCAAAGTGAATCCGGAGGGGCTTTAAACATTCAGTACTTC

V gene: TRBV18
D gene: NA
CDR3 length: 15
J gene: TRBJ1-1
clone size: NA
CDR3 protein: CASSPGRQLNTEAFF
CDR3 DNA: TGTGCCAGCTCACCGGGGAGACAGTTGAACACTGAAGCTTTCTTT

V gene: TRBV6-5
D gene: NA
CDR3 length: 13
J gene: TRBJ1-1
clone size: NA
CDR3 protein: CASRLNSKAEAFF
CDR3 DNA: TGTGCCAGCAGACTGAATAGCAAAGCTGAAGCTTTCTTT

V gene: TRBV9
D gene: NA
CDR3 length: 16
J gene: TRBJ1-3
clone size: NA
CDR3 protein: CASSVDSRASGNTIYF
CDR3 DNA: TGTGCCAGCAGCGTAGATTCCCGGGCCTCTGGAAACACCATATATTTT

V gene: TRBV10-3
D gene: NA
CDR3 length: 14
J gene: TRBJ1-6
clone size: NA
CDR3 protein: CAISAQPYNSPLHF
CDR3 DNA: TGTGCCATCAGTGCGCAACCCTATAATTCACCCCTCCACTTT

V gene: TRBV6-1
D gene: NA
CDR3 length: 12
J gene: TRBJ2-5
clone size: once
CDR3 protein: CASNLAGETQYF
CDR3 DNA: TGTGCCAGCAATCTGGCGGGAGAGACCCAGTACTTC

V gene: TRBV11-2
D gene: TRBD1
CDR3 length: 14
J gene: TRBJ1-4
clone size: NA
CDR3 protein: CASSLAGGVEKLFF
CDR3 DNA: TGTGCCAGCAGCTTAGCAGGGGGCGTAGAAAAACTGTTTTTT

V gene: TRBV29-1
D gene: TRBD1
CDR3 length: 14
J gene: TRBJ1-4
clone size: NA
CDR3 protein: CSAQGGTGREKLFF
CDR3 DNA: TGCAGCGCTCAGGGAGGGACAGGGAGGGAAAAACTGTTTTTT

V gene: TRBV7-2
D gene: TRBD1
CDR3 length: 14
J gene: TRBJ2-7
clone size: NA
CDR3 protein: CASSLGTGTGEQYF
CDR3 DNA: TGTGCCAGCAGCTTAGGGACAGGTACTGGGGAGCAGTACTTC